This T cell receptor (beta chain) was sequenced for a study of blood T cell repertoires in COVID-19. Study in general: Nucleic acid was either cDNA or gDNA, and it came from T cells, B-cell-depleted T cells, or PBMCs.

As processed by the authors: Amplified reference gene primers provided the basis for estimating nucleated cell counts. Assay used: immunoSEQ multiplex PCR; TCRdb lists only in-frame clones, some missing. V, J and clone size were drawn from that table, and D and trimming were deduced from the DNA. The sample consists of 150,000 to 200,000 clones, 88% of them appearing once. Germline V gene lookup returns CDR1 MNHEY and CDR2 SMNVEV (reference sequence). The J segment lost 5 bases and the V segment lost 7 bases, leaving 3 bases of the junction unmatched. CDR3 length: 12 amino acids. This clone showed up just once.

Sample: peripheral blood. This chain connects TRBV27 to TRBJ2-5; TRBD2 agrees at 8 bases. The clonotype was recovered from a woman in her twenties or thirties with acute or convalescent COVID-19. CDR3 sequence: CASKSGGETQYF. The CDR3 nucleotides are TGTGCCAGCAAGTCGGGAGGGGAGACCCAGTACTTC.